The sample holds a few counts of the clone carrying this T cell receptor beta chain. The PCR had 60 Vbeta and 13 Jbeta primers. Libraries were prepared by immunoSEQ multiplex PCR; TCRdb keeps only in-frame clonotypes and omits some of them. The sample shows around 150,000 clones, 80% to 90% of them seen only once. The data derive from a study of cytomegalovirus exposure and HLA in healthy donors. The germline CDR1 and CDR2 sequences are MDHEN and SYDVKM. The CDR3 is 16 residues long. The junction had 11 bases not matched to a gene; V was cut back by 7 bases and J by 0 bases. The sequence was collected from a boy between 2 and 10 years old in good health and CMV-seronegative. Sequencing used PBMCs. The rearrangement joins TRBV28 to TRBJ1-1; 7 bases are a match to TRBD1. Here the CDR3 DNA reads TGTGCCAGCAACAAATTACAGGACAGGATGAACACTGAAGCTTTCTTT. Translated, it gives CASNKLQDRMNTEAFF.